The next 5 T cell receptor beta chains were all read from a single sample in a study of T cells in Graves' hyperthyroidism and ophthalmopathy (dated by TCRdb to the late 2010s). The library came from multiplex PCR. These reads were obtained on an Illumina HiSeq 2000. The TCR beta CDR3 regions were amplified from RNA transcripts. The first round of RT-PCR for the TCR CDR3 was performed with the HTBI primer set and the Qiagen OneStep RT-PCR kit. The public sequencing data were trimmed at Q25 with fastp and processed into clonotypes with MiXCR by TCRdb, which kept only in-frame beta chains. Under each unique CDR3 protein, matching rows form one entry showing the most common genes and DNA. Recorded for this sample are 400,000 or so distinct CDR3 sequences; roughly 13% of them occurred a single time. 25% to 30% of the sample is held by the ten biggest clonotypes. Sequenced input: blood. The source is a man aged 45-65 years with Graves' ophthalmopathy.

CDR3 sequence (DNA): TGCGCCAGCAGCATTAGCAGATTAGCCAAAAACATTCAGTACTTC. Its translation is CASSISRLAKNIQYF. The chain combines TRBV10-2 with TRBJ2-4; D remains ambiguous. This CDR3 is built from 15 residues. Trimming pared 6 bases from V and 0 bases from J, leaving 12 bases between. Germline loops: CDR1 WSHSY, CDR2 SAAADI.

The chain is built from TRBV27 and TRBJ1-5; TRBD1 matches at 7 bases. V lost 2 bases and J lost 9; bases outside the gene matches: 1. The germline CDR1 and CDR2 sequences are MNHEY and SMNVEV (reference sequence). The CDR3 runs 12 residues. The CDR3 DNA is TGTGCCAGCAGTTTACCAGGGGGGCCCCAGCATTTT. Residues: CASSLPGGPQHF.

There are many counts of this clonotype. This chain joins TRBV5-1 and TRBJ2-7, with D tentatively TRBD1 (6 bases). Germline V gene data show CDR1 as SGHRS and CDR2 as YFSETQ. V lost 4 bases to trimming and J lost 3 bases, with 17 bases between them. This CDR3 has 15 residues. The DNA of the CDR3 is TGCGCCAGCAGCCCAGACGGAAGGGGGTTCTACGAGCAGTACTTC. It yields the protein CASSPDGRGFYEQYF. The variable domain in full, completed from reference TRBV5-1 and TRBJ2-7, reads KAGVTQTPRYLIKTRGQQVTLSCSPISGHRSVSWYQQTPGQGLQFLFEYFSETQRNKGNFPGRFSGRQFSNSRSEMNVSTLELGDSALYLCASSPDGRGFYEQYFGPGTRLTVT.

CDR3 sequence reads: CASSQILLTGVADTQYF. CDR3 nucleotides: TGTGCCAGCAGCCAGATTCTTCTGACAGGGGTGGCAGATACGCAGTATTTT. The chain couples TRBV14 to TRBJ2-3; TRBD1 aligns across 8 bases. V lost 3 bases and J lost 4; bases outside the gene matches: 12. CDR1 is SGHDN, CDR2 FVKESK, per germline. The CDR3 extends over 17 amino acids.

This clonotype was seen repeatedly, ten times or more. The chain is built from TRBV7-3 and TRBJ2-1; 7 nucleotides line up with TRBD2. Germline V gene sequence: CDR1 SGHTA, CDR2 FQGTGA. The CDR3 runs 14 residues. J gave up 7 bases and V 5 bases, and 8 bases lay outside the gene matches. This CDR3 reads CASSPLGGVNEQFF. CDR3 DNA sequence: TGTGCCAGCAGCCCTCTGGGGGGGGTGAATGAGCAGTTCTTC.